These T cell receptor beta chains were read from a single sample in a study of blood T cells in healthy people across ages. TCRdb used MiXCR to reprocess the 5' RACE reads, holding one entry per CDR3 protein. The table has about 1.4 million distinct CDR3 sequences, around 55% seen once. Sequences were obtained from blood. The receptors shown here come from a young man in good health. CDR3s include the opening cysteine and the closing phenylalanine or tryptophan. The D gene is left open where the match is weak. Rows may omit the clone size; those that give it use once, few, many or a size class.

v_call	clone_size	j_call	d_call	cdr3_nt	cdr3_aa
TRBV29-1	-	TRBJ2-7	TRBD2	TGCAGCGCCCGGGGACTAGCGGGAGGGAATTTCGATGAGCAGTACTTC	CSARGLAGGNFDEQYF
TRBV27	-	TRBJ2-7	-	TGTGCCAGCAGTTCAATATCGGATCTTAAGGGGCAGTACTTC	CASSSISDLKGQYF
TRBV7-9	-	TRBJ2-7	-	TGTGCCAGCAGCCACGAACCGACTAAAAGCTACGAGCAGTACTTC	CASSHEPTKSYEQYF
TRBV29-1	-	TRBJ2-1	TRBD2	TGCAGCGTTGTTGGACTAGCGGGAGGGCTATATGGCAATGAGCAGTTCTTC	CSVVGLAGGLYGNEQFF
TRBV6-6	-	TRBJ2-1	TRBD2	TGTGCCAGCAGTTATAAACCGGGGGGGCTGAACAATGAGCAGTTCTTC	CASSYKPGGLNNEQFF
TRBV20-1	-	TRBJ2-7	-	TGCAGTGCGCGAGGGTTATTCACCTACGAGCAGTACTTC	CSARGLFTYEQYF
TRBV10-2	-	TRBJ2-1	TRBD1	TGCGCCAGCACCGGGACAGGGCACCATGAGCAGTTCTTC	CASTGTGHHEQFF
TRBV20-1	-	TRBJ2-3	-	TGCAGTGCTAGCTCTCAGCCCGCCGGGGGTACGCAGTATTTT	CSASSQPAGGTQYF
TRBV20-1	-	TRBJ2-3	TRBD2	TGCAGTGCCCCGACCGGGACTAGACCTAGCACAGATACGCAGTATTTT	CSAPTGTRPSTDTQYF
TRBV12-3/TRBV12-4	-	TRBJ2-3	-	TGTGCCAGCAGTTCCCACCTAATGCTGGATACGCAGTATTTT	CASSSHLMLDTQYF
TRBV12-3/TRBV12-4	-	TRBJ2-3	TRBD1	TGTGCCAGCAGTTTGAGCAGTGCGGACAGGGATAAGGATACGCAGTATTTT	CASSLSSADRDKDTQYF
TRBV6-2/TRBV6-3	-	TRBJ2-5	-	TGTGCCAGCAGTTACTTCACGGTGCGGCAAGAGACCCAGTACTTC	CASSYFTVRQETQYF
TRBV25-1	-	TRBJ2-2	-	TGTGCCAGCACTCAGAGGGGGGGTGACACCGGGGAGCTGTTTTTT	CASTQRGGDTGELFF
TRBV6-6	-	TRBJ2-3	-	TGTGCCAGCGGCCCCACCCCTAGCACAGATACGCAGTATTTT	CASGPTPSTDTQYF
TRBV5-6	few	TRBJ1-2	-	TGTGCCACGGCCGGGACGGTTTACTATGGCTACACCTTC	CATAGTVYYGYTF
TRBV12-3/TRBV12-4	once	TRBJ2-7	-	TGTGCCAGCAGTCCGTCCCAGGGAATGTACGAGCAGTACTTC	CASSPSQGMYEQYF
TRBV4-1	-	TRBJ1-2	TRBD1	TGCGCCAGCAGCCAAACCCCGGGACAGGGGAACTATGGCTACACCTTC	CASSQTPGQGNYGYTF
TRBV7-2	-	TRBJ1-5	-	TGTGCCAGCAGCTTAATCCTTGGTAGGGATCAGCCCCAGCATTTT	CASSLILGRDQPQHF
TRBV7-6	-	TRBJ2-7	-	TGTGCCAGCAGCGACCGGGACGATTACTACGAGCAGTACTTC	CASSDRDDYYEQYF
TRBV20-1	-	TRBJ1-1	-	TGCAGTGCTAGAGACCCAGGCCACGGGTTGACGAACACTGAAGCTTTCTTT	CSARDPGHGLTNTEAFF
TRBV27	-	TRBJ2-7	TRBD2	TGTGCCAGCACCGAAAAGGGACTAACGCCGATTACCTACGAGCAGTACTTC	CASTEKGLTPITYEQYF
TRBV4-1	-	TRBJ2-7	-	TGCGCCAGCAGCCAATTGGGACGGAACAGCTACGAGCAGTACTTC	CASSQLGRNSYEQYF